This T cell receptor (beta chain) was sequenced for a study of blood T cell repertoires in COVID-19. About the research overall: The analysed material was cDNA or gDNA that came from T cells, B-cell-depleted T cells, or PBMCs.

Followed longitudinally, the Seattle patients had been enrolled during active infection. In the source study's methods: Counts of nucleated cells, estimated from reference gene primer amplification, were obtained. Assay: immunoSEQ multiplex PCR; the TCRdb copy retains only in-frame clones and omits some. The DNA was the basis for D and trimming; V, J and clone size are from that table. Counted here are approximately 290,000 clones, around 82% occurring once; the ten biggest clones make up around 1%. This sequence was found in a human donor with COVID-19, enrolled during active disease. The donor label of this sample is uncertain. Sequences were obtained from peripheral blood.

The CDR3 here is CASSLGTGAWETQYF. Here the CDR3 DNA reads TGTGCCAGCAGCTTAGGGACAGGGGCGTGGGAGACCCAGTACTTC. The chain is built from TRBV7-6 and TRBJ2-5; 9 bases map to TRBD1. Losses at the gene ends were 1 base for V and 5 bases for J; bases not matched to a gene: 5. Per germline, CDR1 SGHVS and CDR2 FNYEAQ. The CDR3 loop spans 15 amino acids.